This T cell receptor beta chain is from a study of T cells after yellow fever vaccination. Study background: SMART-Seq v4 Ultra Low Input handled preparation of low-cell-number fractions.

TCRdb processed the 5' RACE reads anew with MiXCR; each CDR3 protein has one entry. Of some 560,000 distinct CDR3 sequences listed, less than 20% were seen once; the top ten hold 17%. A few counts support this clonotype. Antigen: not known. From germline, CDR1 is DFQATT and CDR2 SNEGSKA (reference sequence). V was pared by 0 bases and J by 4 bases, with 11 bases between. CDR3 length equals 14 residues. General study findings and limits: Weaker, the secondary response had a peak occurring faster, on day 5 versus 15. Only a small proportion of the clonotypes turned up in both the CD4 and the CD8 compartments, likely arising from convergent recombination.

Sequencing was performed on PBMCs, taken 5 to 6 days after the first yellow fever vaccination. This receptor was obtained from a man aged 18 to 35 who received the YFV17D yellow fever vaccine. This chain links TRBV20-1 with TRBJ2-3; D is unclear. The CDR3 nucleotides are TGCAGTGCTAGAGATCTAAGGGCCCCAGATACGCAGTATTTT. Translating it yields CSARDLRAPDTQYF.